This record looks at one T cell receptor (beta chain) sequence and its context. The length of the CDR3 is 15 residues. The trim removed 5 bases at V and 2 bases at J, leaving 9 bases unmatched. Germline loops: CDR1 LNHDA, CDR2 SQIVND (reference sequence). The data are from a study of cytomegalovirus exposure and HLA in healthy donors. Primers for the PCR totalled 60 Vbeta and 13 Jbeta. The data were produced by immunoSEQ multiplex PCR, yet TCRdb's version contains in-frame clones alone and is incomplete. Of about 99,000 clones listed, about three quarters were seen once; the top ten hold roughly 5.9%.

This chain connects TRBV19 to TRBJ2-7; TRBD1 aligns across 7 bases. This TCR was recovered from a man in his 60s in good health and CMV-seropositive. Sequencing was done on a sample of PBMCs. CDR3 region: CASSRRLGGTYEQYF. The CDR3 DNA is TGTGCCAGTAGTCGTCGGTTAGGGGGCACCTACGAGCAGTACTTC.